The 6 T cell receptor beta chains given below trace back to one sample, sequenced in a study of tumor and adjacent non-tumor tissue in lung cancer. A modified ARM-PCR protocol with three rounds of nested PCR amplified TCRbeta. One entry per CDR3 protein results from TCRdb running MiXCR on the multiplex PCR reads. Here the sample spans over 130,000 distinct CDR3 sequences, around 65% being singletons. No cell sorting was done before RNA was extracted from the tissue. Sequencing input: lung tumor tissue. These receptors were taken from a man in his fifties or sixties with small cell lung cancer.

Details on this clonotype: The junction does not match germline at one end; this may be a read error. The CDR3 DNA is TGTTCCATCGGTGACAGTACTTCCGATGGAGAGCAGTTCTTC. It codes for CSIGDSTSDGEQFF. The chain couples TRBV10-3 to TRBJ2-1; perhaps TRBD1 as D (5 bases). This CDR3 is built from 14 residues. Germline CDR1 reads ENHRY; CDR2 reads SYGVKD.

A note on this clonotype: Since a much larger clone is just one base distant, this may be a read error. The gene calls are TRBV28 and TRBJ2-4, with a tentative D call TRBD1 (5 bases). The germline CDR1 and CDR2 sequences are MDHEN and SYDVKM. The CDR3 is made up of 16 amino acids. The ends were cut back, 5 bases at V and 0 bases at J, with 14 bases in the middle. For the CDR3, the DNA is TGTGCCAGCAGTGGCAGGGCCTTTCTAGCCAAAAACATTCAGTACTTC. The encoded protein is CASSGRAFLAKNIQYF.

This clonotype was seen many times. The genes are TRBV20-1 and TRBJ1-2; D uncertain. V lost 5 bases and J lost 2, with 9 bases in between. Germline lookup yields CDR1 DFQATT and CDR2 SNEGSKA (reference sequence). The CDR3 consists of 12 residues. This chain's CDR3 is CSAGRQNYGYTF. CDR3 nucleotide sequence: TGCAGTGCTGGCCGCCAGAACTATGGCTACACCTTC.

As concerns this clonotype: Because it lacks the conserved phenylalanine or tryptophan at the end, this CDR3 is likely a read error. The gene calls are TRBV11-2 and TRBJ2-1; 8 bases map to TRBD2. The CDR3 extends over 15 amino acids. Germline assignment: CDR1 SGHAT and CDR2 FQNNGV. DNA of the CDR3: TGTGCCAGCAGCTTCACGGGAGGGTTTTTCAATAAGCAGTTCTTA. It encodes CASSFTGGFFNKQFL.

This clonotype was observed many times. This CDR3 is CGTQRETQYF. The CDR3 DNA sequence: TGTGGGACCCAACGGGAGACCCAGTACTTC. This sequence joins TRBV6-1 and TRBJ2-5; D is undetermined. CDR1 is MNHNS and CDR2 is SASEGT in the germline V gene. This CDR3 is 10 amino acids long.

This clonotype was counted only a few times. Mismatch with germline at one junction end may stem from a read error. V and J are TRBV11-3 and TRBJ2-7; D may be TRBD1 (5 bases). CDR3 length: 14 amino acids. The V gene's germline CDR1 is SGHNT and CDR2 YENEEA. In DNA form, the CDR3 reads TGTGCCAACAGCAAGACAGCACTGGCCTACGTGCAGTACTTC. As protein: CANSKTALAYVQYF.